The source of this TCR beta chain is a study of shared clonotypes between healthy human individuals. In the authors' workflow: For the immunoSEQ data, sequences were junction-only without quality scores, so filtering differed. Sequencing was performed with immunoSEQ multiplex PCR; in TCRdb, only in-frame clones are kept and a portion is missing. That table gives V, J and clone size, and the DNA gave D and trimming. The table has 2 million to 3 million clones, roughly 93% seen once. The CDR3 sequence is 15 residues long. Germline lookup yields CDR1 LNHDA and CDR2 SQIVND (reference sequence). V was clipped by 3 bases and J by 6 bases; unmatched bases: 9.

The sequencing input was naive CD4+ T cells from PBMCs. Documented subset: CD45RA+ positively selected. This clonotype originated in a man younger than 35 in good health. Some clones in this sample may be carry-over from other donors' samples. V usage is TRBV19 and J usage is TRBJ1-2; 8 bases line up with TRBD1. In nucleotides, the CDR3 is TGTGCCAGTAGTATTCGGACAGGGTGGAATGATGGCTACACCTTC. Its translation: CASSIRTGWNDGYTF.